The 30 T cell receptor beta chains in this list originate from one sample, sequenced in a study of blood T cells in healthy people across ages. With a J-beta primer mix and a sample-barcoded 5' primer, a second PCR ran about 6 to 11 cycles. MiXCR was run by TCRdb on the 5' RACE reads, yielding one entry per CDR3 protein. Of 780,000 or so distinct CDR3 sequences in the sample, about 53% were seen once. The sample taken for sequencing was blood. These TCRs come from an older man in good health.

The chain couples TRBV12-3 or TRBV12-4 to TRBJ2-3; possible D gene TRBD2, 6 bases. Trimming removed 6 bases at V and 3 bases at J, with 10 bases between. The CDR3 has 13 residues. The chain's CDR3 is CASRYGRTDTQYF. In DNA form, the CDR3 reads TGTGCCAGCAGGTACGGGAGAACAGATACGCAGTATTTT.

The DNA of the CDR3 is TGTGCCAGCAGGGGGGGGACTAGCGCCCTCCGCAGTGAGCAGTACTTC. Its protein is CASRGGTSALRSEQYF. The rearrangement joins TRBV12-3 or TRBV12-4 to TRBJ2-5; 10 bases match TRBD2. V lost 6 bases and J lost 11; bases outside the gene matches: 18. CDR3 length: 16 amino acids.

The chain employs TRBV4-2 and TRBJ2-1; D is ambiguous. The DNA end lines up better with TRBJ2-7; the J call may be wrong. CDR3 length: 14 residues. Per germline, CDR1 LGHNA and CDR2 YNFKEQ. CDR3 sequence reads: CASSQAGGDNEQYF. Written as DNA, the CDR3 is TGTGCCAGCAGCCAAGCCGGCGGTGACAATGAGCAGTACTTC.

The CDR3 nucleotides are TGTGCCAGCAGCGTTAGCCCCAATTGGGCCCAGTACTTC. Translating gives CASSVSPNWAQYF. The chain joins TRBV9 to TRBJ2-5; D gene ambiguous. Germline V gene lookup returns CDR1 SGDLS and CDR2 YYNGEE. Trimming shortened V by 2 bases and J by 9 bases, and 14 bases separated the two germline ends. The CDR3 totals 13 residues.

The J gene is TRBJ1-2, the V gene TRBV20-1, with D unresolved. CDR1 DFQATT and CDR2 SNEGSKA come from the germline V gene (reference sequence). The V gene lost 5 bases and the J gene lost 6 bases, with 16 bases spanning the gap. The CDR3 contains 13 residues. CDR3 coding DNA: TGCAGTGCTCCCGACCTGACTATCGATGGCTACACCTTC. The encoded protein is CSAPDLTIDGYTF.

The count of this clonotype is one. The chain carries TRBV2 and TRBJ2-1; the match to TRBD2 covers 14 bases. CDR1 and CDR2 (germline): SNHLY, FYNNEI. The ends lost 6 bases at V and 6 bases at J; junction bases unmatched: 4. The CDR3 is made up of 15 amino acids. The CDR3 sequence is CASRGLAGAPNEQFF. Written as DNA, the CDR3 is TGTGCCAGCAGGGGACTAGCGGGAGCCCCCAATGAGCAGTTCTTC.

The chain couples TRBV5-1 to TRBJ1-4; 7 positions agree with TRBD1. From germline, CDR1 is SGHRS and CDR2 YFSETQ. The CDR3 extends over 14 amino acids. V dropped 4 bases and J dropped 7; count of bases not matched to a gene: 7. CDR3: CASSKQGRSEKLFF. The CDR3 nucleotides are TGCGCCAGCAGCAAACAGGGGAGGAGTGAAAAACTGTTTTTT.

This clonotype appeared a few times. This chain connects TRBV29-1 to TRBJ2-3, with D possibly matching TRBD1 (5 bases). This CDR3 comprises 11 residues. Trimming shortened V by 4 bases and J by 14 bases, and 16 bases separated the two germline ends. The V gene's germline CDR1 is SQVTM and CDR2 ANQGSEA. CDR3 sequence (DNA): TGCAGCGTTGCTCCCGACAGATACGCGTATTTT. Amino acids: CSVAPDRYAYF.

The J gene is TRBJ2-5, the V gene TRBV2, with TRBD1 matching 11 bases. Germline CDR1 is SNHLY and CDR2 is FYNNEI. This CDR3 comprises 15 residues. Losses at the gene ends were 6 bases for V and 4 bases for J; bases not matched to a gene: 7. The CDR3 is CASRRTGGLGETQYF. DNA of the CDR3: TGTGCCAGCAGGCGGACAGGGGGCTTGGGAGAGACCCAGTACTTC.

The chain uses TRBV20-1 and TRBJ2-6; the D is unclear. Germline V gene sequence: CDR1 DFQATT, CDR2 SNEGSKA (reference sequence). The CDR3 spans 15 residues. Trimming cost V 0 bases and J 2 bases, with 8 bases left between them. The chain's CDR3 is CSARDRTAGANVLTF. The CDR3, as DNA: TGCAGTGCTAGAGATCGAACGGCTGGGGCCAACGTCCTGACTTTC.

This clonotype turned up a few times. The CDR3: CSARSRVGNTEAFF. For the CDR3, the DNA is TGCAGTGCTAGAAGCAGGGTTGGGAACACTGAAGCTTTCTTT. The chain recombines TRBV20-1 with TRBJ1-1; D possibly corresponds to TRBD1 (5 bases). The ends were cut back, 2 bases at V and 1 base at J, with 11 bases in the middle. Per the germline V gene, CDR1 is DFQATT and CDR2 is SNEGSKA (reference sequence). The length of the CDR3 is 14 residues.

A single count supports this clonotype. The chain combines TRBV28 with TRBJ2-5; no clear D. The CDR3 spans 13 residues. V lost 7 bases, J lost 4 bases, and 13 bases lay in between. The germline V gene has CDR1 MDHEN and CDR2 SYDVKM. Here the CDR3 DNA reads TGTGCCAGCATTCCCGGTGGGGTAGAGACCCAGTACTTC. It is translated as CASIPGGVETQYF.

The rearrangement joins TRBV10-3 to TRBJ1-2, with TRBD1 matching over 9 bases. From germline, CDR1 is ENHRY and CDR2 SYGVKD. The V segment lost 6 bases and the J segment 9 bases; nucleotides outside the gene matches: 8. This CDR3 comprises 13 residues. CDR3 sequence reads: CAIRPGQGLSYTF. The CDR3 DNA sequence: TGTGCCATCAGGCCGGGACAGGGATTGAGCTACACCTTC.

The chain couples TRBV6-5 to TRBJ2-7, with 9 bases lining up with TRBD2. J was trimmed by 1 base and V by 0 bases; bases with no gene match: 4. There are 16 residues in the CDR3. Looked up from germline, CDR1 is MNHEY and CDR2 is SVGAGI. CDR3 amino acids: CASSYSISGSSYEQYF. The CDR3 DNA is TGTGCCAGCAGTTACTCGATTAGCGGGAGTTCCTACGAGCAGTACTTC.

The gene calls are TRBV5-1 and TRBJ1-4, with TRBD1 as a possible D gene (5 bases). The CDR3 is 14 residues long. CDR1 SGHRS and CDR2 YFSETQ come from the germline V gene. V was clipped by 7 bases and J by 4 bases, with 14 bases between them. CDR3 residues: CASGFQGLNEKLFF. Here the CDR3 DNA reads TGCGCCAGCGGTTTTCAGGGACTTAATGAAAAACTGTTTTTT.

The chain carries TRBV25-1 and TRBJ1-2; D gene ambiguous. CDR3 length: 13 amino acids. V was pared by 5 bases and J by 8 bases, with 15 bases between. From germline, CDR1 is MGHDK and CDR2 SYGVNS. The CDR3 nucleotides are TGTGCCAGCAGTCTCTCGGGAGGTAGAGGCTACACCTTC. Residues: CASSLSGGRGYTF.

This clonotype has just one count. V is TRBV11-2 and J is TRBJ2-3; D possibly matches TRBD1 or TRBD2 (6 bases each). Trimming left V 3 bases short and J 14 bases short, with 24 bases between. Germline V gene data show CDR1 as SGHAT and CDR2 as FQNNGV. CDR3 length: 15 amino acids. This CDR3 reads CASSLGTGRERDAYF. For the CDR3, the DNA is TGTGCCAGCAGCTTGGGAACAGGGCGGGAAAGAGACGCGTATTTT.

This chain uses TRBV5-1 with TRBJ2-7, with D possibly matching TRBD2 (5 bases). This CDR3 comprises 13 residues. Germline V gene sequence: CDR1 SGHRS, CDR2 YFSETQ. V lost 4 bases to trimming and J lost 3 bases, with 11 bases between them. CDR3 protein: CASSQNGVYEQYF. For the CDR3, the DNA is TGCGCCAGCAGCCAAAACGGGGTCTACGAGCAGTACTTC.

Only a few counts were recorded for this clonotype. The chain links TRBV10-3 to TRBJ2-7; no clear D. Germline lookup yields CDR1 ENHRY and CDR2 SYGVKD. V lost 2 bases, J lost 0 bases, and 17 bases lay in between. This CDR3 spans 17 amino acids. CDR3 sequence reads: CAISEVQRFISSYEQYF. As DNA, the CDR3 is TGTGCCATCAGTGAGGTCCAGCGATTCATTAGCTCCTACGAGCAGTACTTC.

This CDR3 is CASSRTSQGSYEQYF. In nucleotides, the CDR3 is TGTGCCAGCAGTCGGACTTCACAGGGCTCCTACGAGCAGTACTTC. The V and J genes are TRBV27 and TRBJ2-7; D might be TRBD1 (6 bases). CDR3 length: 15 residues. The germline gives CDR1 MNHEY, CDR2 SMNVEV (reference sequence). The V end lost 5 bases, the J end lost 0 bases, and 14 bases lay between the germline ends.

The chain carries TRBV5-1 and TRBJ2-5; 9 bases match TRBD2. V gave up 0 bases and J gave up 11 bases; unmatched junction bases: 14. CDR3 size: 16 residues. The germline CDR1 and CDR2 sequences are SGHRS and YFSETQ. The CDR3 DNA sequence: TGCGCCAGCAGCTTGGTTCCAGCGGGAGGAGGGAATGAGCAGTACTTC. It is translated as CASSLVPAGGGNEQYF.

J is TRBJ2-1 and V is TRBV12-5; 9 bases are a match to TRBD2. V shed 11 bases, J shed 6 bases, and the junction held 11 bases outside the gene matches. The CDR3 is 14 amino acids. In germline, CDR1 is LGHNT, CDR2 FRNRAP. CDR3: CAGNRAGGGNEQFF. CDR3 bases: TGTGCTGGCAATAGAGCGGGAGGAGGCAATGAGCAGTTCTTC. The full variable domain, rest sourced from reference TRBV12-5 and TRBJ2-1, is DARVTQTPRHKVTEMGQEVTMRCQPILGHNTVFWYRQTMMQGLELLAYFRNRAPLDDSGMPKDRFSAEMPDATLATLKIQPSEPRDSAVYFCAGNRAGGGNEQFFGPGTRLTVL.

This clonotype was detected a few times. The chain recombines TRBV2 with TRBJ2-5, with unresolved D. V was shortened by 3 bases and J by 5 bases, with 10 bases between the two germline ends. The length of the CDR3 is 13 residues. Germline loops: CDR1 SNHLY, CDR2 FYNNEI. The CDR3 DNA reads as TGTGCCAGCAGTGAGCAGAAGATGGAGACCCAGTACTTC. It translates to CASSEQKMETQYF.

This chain connects TRBV10-3 to TRBJ2-1; a weak D match, TRBD1 (5 bases). The germline V gene encodes CDR1 ENHRY and CDR2 SYGVKD. Trimming removed 0 bases at V and 0 bases at J, with 9 bases between. The CDR3 consists of 16 residues. The chain's CDR3 is CAISESRQHSYNEQFF. The CDR3 DNA is TGTGCCATCAGTGAGTCTCGACAGCACTCCTACAATGAGCAGTTCTTC.

The J gene is TRBJ2-6, the V gene TRBV28; TRBD1 aligns across 9 bases. This CDR3 contains 19 residues. With 3 bases clipped from V and 4 bases from J, the junction kept 13 bases outside the gene matches. CDR1 is MDHEN and CDR2 is SYDVKM in the germline V gene. This CDR3 is CASSFRQDRGTVGANVLTF. The CDR3 DNA sequence: TGTGCCAGCAGTTTCCGCCAGGACAGGGGAACGGTGGGGGCCAACGTCCTGACTTTC.

Only a few counts were recorded for this clonotype. The genes are TRBV20-1 and TRBJ2-4, with 10 bases that match TRBD1. This CDR3 is 14 amino acids long. From germline, CDR1 is DFQATT and CDR2 SNEGSKA (reference sequence). Germline trimming cut 5 bases from V and 6 bases from J; bases unmatched to any gene: 7. Here the CDR3 DNA reads TGCAGTGCTGATTACCGGGACAGGGGAAACATTCAGTACTTC. The encoded protein is CSADYRDRGNIQYF.

The chain links TRBV6-1 to TRBJ2-1; TRBD2 matches 7 bases. The V and J ends lost 3 bases and 7 bases, in that order; junction bases with no gene match: 9. The CDR3 has 15 amino acids. Germline CDR1 reads MNHNS; CDR2 reads SASEGT. This CDR3 is CASSDSGGTPNEQFF. The CDR3 DNA is TGTGCCAGCAGTGACTCGGGGGGAACCCCGAATGAGCAGTTCTTC.

There are a few counts of this clonotype. The chain couples TRBV5-6 to TRBJ2-3, with 10 bases that match TRBD2. Germline V gives CDR1 SGHDT, CDR2 YYEEEE. The CDR3 has 14 residues. After removal of 0 bases from V and 14 bases from J, the junction contained 9 bases not matched to a gene. CDR3 loop: CASSLVAGGGYAYF. The CDR3 nucleotides read TGTGCCAGCAGCTTGGTAGCGGGAGGAGGATACGCGTATTTT.

This sequence joins TRBV21-1 and TRBJ2-3; TRBD2 is the table's D call, not checked against the DNA. TRBV21-1 is given as a pseudogene. The CDR3 loop spans 15 amino acids. CDR3 protein: CAIQQPSGRSRYAYF. In nucleotides, the CDR3 is TGTGCCATCCAACAACCTAGCGGGAGGAGTAGATACGCGTATTTT.

This chain joins TRBV20-1 and TRBJ1-5; possible D gene TRBD1, 6 bases. This CDR3 is built from 12 residues. Germline-derived CDR1 and CDR2 are DFQATT and SNEGSKA (reference sequence). V was pared by 1 base and J by 8 bases, with 9 bases between. CDR3 sequence: CSARGGAKPQHF. In nucleotides, the CDR3 is TGCAGTGCTAGAGGGGGGGCCAAGCCCCAGCATTTT.